Each of the 17 T cell receptor beta chains below was sequenced from the same sample in a study of cytomegalovirus exposure and HLA in healthy donors. Some clones are missing from TCRdb's copy, which holds only in-frame ones; the method was immunoSEQ multiplex PCR. The sample has over 150,000 clones; nearly 90% are singletons. Sequences were obtained from PBMCs. These receptors originate from a man between 18 and 29 years old in good health and CMV-seropositive.

The J gene is TRBJ2-1, the V gene TRBV6-1, with 8 positions matching TRBD2. The CDR3 consists of 13 residues. The germline V gene has CDR1 MNHNS and CDR2 SASEGT. V trimming: 6 bases; J trimming: 8 bases; junction bases outside the gene matches: 6. CDR3 bases: TGTGCCAGCAGCCGAAACGGGGGGGATGAGCAGTTCTTC. Amino acid sequence: CASSRNGGDEQFF.

The chain has TRBV2 and TRBJ2-5; TRBD2 aligns across 14 bases. J was trimmed by 4 bases and V by 7 bases; bases with no gene match: 5. The CDR3 length is 15 residues. Germline V gives CDR1 SNHLY, CDR2 FYNNEI. As DNA, the CDR3 is TGTGCCAGCAAGACTAGCGGGAGGGCCTTAGAGACCCAGTACTTC. Protein product: CASKTSGRALETQYF.

This clone was seen a single time. The rearrangement uses TRBV9 and TRBJ1-3; 8 bases fit TRBD1. The V and J ends lost 4 bases and 0 bases, in that order; junction bases with no gene match: 15. This CDR3 has 19 residues. Per germline, CDR1 SGDLS and CDR2 YYNGEE. This CDR3 is CASSLQVGWDRSSGNTIYF. As DNA, the CDR3 is TGTGCCAGCAGCCTCCAGGTCGGATGGGACAGGAGCTCTGGAAACACCATATATTTT.

With regard to this clone: The germline gene is not matched at one end of the junction; a read error may be the cause. The chain uses TRBV7-7 and TRBJ2-7; 7 bases are shared with TRBD2. CDR1 SSHAT and CDR2 FNYEAQ come from the germline V gene (reference sequence). CDR3 length equals 15 residues. The DNA for the CDR3 is TGTGCTAGCAGCTTGAGGGCGGGACTAAGCTACGAGCAGTACTTC. It translates to CASSLRAGLSYEQYF.

The chain combines TRBV9 with TRBJ2-7, with a possible D match to TRBD1 (5 bases). V lost 4 bases to trimming and J lost 0 bases, with 14 bases between them. CDR1 and CDR2 (germline): SGDLS, YYNGEE. The CDR3 runs 15 residues. CDR3 in DNA: TGTGCCAGCAGCCCCCGACAGAGTTCCTCCTACGAGCAGTACTTC. It translates to CASSPRQSSSYEQYF. Together with reference TRBV9 and TRBJ2-7, the CDR3 gives the full variable domain: DSGVTQTPKHLITATGQRVTLRCSPRSGDLSVYWYQQSLDQGLQFLIQYYNGEERAKGNILERFSAQQFPDLHSELNLSSLELGDSALYFCASSPRQSSSYEQYFGPGTRLTVT.

V gene TRBV5-6 combines with J gene TRBJ2-1; 8 bases agree with TRBD2. The CDR3 consists of 14 residues. Germline CDR1 and CDR2: SGHDT and YYEEEE. Trimming took 4 bases from V and 5 from J; bases not matched to a gene: 5. CDR3: CASSRGLANNEQFF. As DNA, the CDR3 is TGTGCCAGCAGCCGCGGACTAGCTAACAATGAGCAGTTCTTC.

The chain has TRBV13 and TRBJ2-6, with a tentative D call TRBD1 (5 bases). The CDR3 is 18 residues long. The V and J ends lost 1 base and 1 base respectively, with 14 bases between them. The germline gives CDR1 PRHDT, CDR2 FYEKMQ (reference sequence). The CDR3 protein is CASSLAQGLSSGANVLTF. As DNA, the CDR3 is TGTGCCAGCAGCTTAGCCCAGGGCTTAAGTTCTGGGGCCAACGTCCTGACTTTC. The complete variable domain, with remaining parts taken from reference TRBV13 and TRBJ2-6, reads AAGVIQSPRHLIKEKRETATLKCYPIPRHDTVYWYQQGPGQDPQFLISFYEKMQSDKGSIPDRFSAQQFSDYHSELNMSSLELGDSALYFCASSLAQGLSSGANVLTFGAGSRLTVL.

The rearrangement joins TRBV27 to TRBJ2-7; TRBD2 agrees at 8 bases. Germline CDR1 is MNHEY and CDR2 is SMNVEV (reference sequence). The CDR3 is 17 residues long. With V trimmed by 6 bases and J by 3 bases, 16 bases remained unmatched. As DNA, the CDR3 is TGTGCCAGCAGGTCAAAGGGTACGGGGGGGAGAGGCTACGAGCAGTACTTC. Protein sequence: CASRSKGTGGRGYEQYF.

The J gene is TRBJ2-5, the V gene TRBV5-4; the match to TRBD2 covers 11 bases. The V gene's germline CDR1 is SGHNT and CDR2 YYREEE (reference sequence). This CDR3 contains 15 residues. V dropped 3 bases and J dropped 5; count of bases not matched to a gene: 6. The CDR3 DNA reads as TGTGCCAGCAGCTCAATAGCGGGAGGGGTCGAGACCCAGTACTTC. Amino acids: CASSSIAGGVETQYF.

The CDR3 protein is CASSVEMTSAEQYF. The CDR3, as DNA: TGTGCCAGCAGCGTAGAGATGACTAGCGCCGAGCAGTACTTC. V is TRBV9 and J is TRBJ2-7; 8 bases map to TRBD2. The CDR3 sequence is 14 residues long. Germline CDR1 is SGDLS and CDR2 is YYNGEE. Trimming removed 0 bases from V and 6 bases from J; junction bases left unmatched: 5. The full variable domain, rest sourced from reference TRBV9 and TRBJ2-7, is DSGVTQTPKHLITATGQRVTLRCSPRSGDLSVYWYQQSLDQGLQFLIQYYNGEERAKGNILERFSAQQFPDLHSELNLSSLELGDSALYFCASSVEMTSAEQYFGPGTRLTVT.

V is TRBV5-1 and J is TRBJ2-2; 10 bases are shared with TRBD1. The CDR3 covers 17 residues. In germline, CDR1 is SGHRS, CDR2 YFSETQ. V was clipped by 0 bases and J by 1 base; unmatched bases: 3. The CDR3 nucleotides are TGCGCCAGCAGCTTGGTGGGACAGGGGATGAACACCGGGGAGCTGTTTTTT. Translating gives CASSLVGQGMNTGELFF.

V usage is TRBV27 and J usage is TRBJ2-6; unclear D gene. Germline V gene lookup returns CDR1 MNHEY and CDR2 SMNVEV (reference sequence). CDR3 length equals 17 residues. The ends were cut back, 8 bases at V and 0 bases at J, with 17 bases in the middle. The CDR3 region is CASGQVAGSSGANVLTF. The CDR3 bases are TGTGCCAGCGGGCAGGTGGCAGGCAGCTCTGGGGCCAACGTCCTGACTTTC.

The chain couples TRBV11-2 to TRBJ1-1; D possibly corresponds to TRBD1 (5 bases). Trimming removed 5 bases at V and 2 bases at J, with 9 bases between. The CDR3 contains 13 residues. The V gene's germline CDR1 is SGHAT and CDR2 FQNNGV. CDR3 coding DNA: TGTGCCAGCAGCCAAGGACACAACACTGAAGCTTTCTTT. Protein product: CASSQGHNTEAFF.

This sequence joins TRBV6-6 and TRBJ2-7, with D perhaps TRBD1 (5 bases). In germline, CDR1 is MNHNY, CDR2 SVGAGI (reference sequence). Between the trimmed V and J ends, which lost 2 bases and 1 base, there was a span of 9 bases. The CDR3 has 14 amino acids. CDR3 nucleotides: TGTGCCAGCAGTTACACAGGTACGTCCTACGAGCAGTACTTC. Translated, it gives CASSYTGTSYEQYF.

The chain is built from TRBV7-8 and TRBJ2-3, with 7 nucleotides matching TRBD1. The trim removed 5 bases at V and 2 bases at J, leaving 13 bases unmatched. The germline V gene has CDR1 SGHVS and CDR2 FQNEAQ. The CDR3 consists of 17 residues. In DNA, the CDR3 is TGTGCCAGCAGCCCACGCCGGACAGGAGCCTTCACAGATACGCAGTATTTT. Protein product: CASSPRRTGAFTDTQYF.

The V gene is TRBV5-1, the J gene TRBJ2-1; 11 bases line up with TRBD2. CDR3 size: 17 residues. The V gene end was trimmed by 3 bases and the J gene end by 7 bases; junction bases not matched to a gene: 12. CDR1 is SGHRS and CDR2 is YFSETQ in the germline V gene. CDR3 amino acids: CASSSSRLAGMGNEQFF. For the CDR3, the DNA is TGCGCCAGCAGCTCATCAAGACTAGCGGGAATGGGGAATGAGCAGTTCTTC.

V and J are TRBV21-1 and TRBJ2-1; the table assigns TRBD1, which was not confirmed against the DNA. TRBV21-1 is deemed a pseudogene. This CDR3 is built from 16 residues. CDR3 bases: TGTGCCAGCGGAAAACTTCGGCAGGGGGCGAGGAATGAGCAGTTCTTC. Translation gives CASGKLRQGARNEQFF.